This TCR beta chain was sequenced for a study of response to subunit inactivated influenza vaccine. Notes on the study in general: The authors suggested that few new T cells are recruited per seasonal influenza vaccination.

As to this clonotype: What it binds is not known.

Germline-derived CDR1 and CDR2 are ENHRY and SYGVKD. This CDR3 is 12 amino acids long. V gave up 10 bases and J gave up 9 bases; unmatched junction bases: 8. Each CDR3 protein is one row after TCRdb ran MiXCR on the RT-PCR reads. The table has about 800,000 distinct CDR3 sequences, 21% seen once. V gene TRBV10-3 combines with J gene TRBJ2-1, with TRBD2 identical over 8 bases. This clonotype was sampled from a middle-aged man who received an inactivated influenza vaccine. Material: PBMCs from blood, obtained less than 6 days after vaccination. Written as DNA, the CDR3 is TGTGCCACCGGGACTAGTAGTCTTGAGCAGTTCTTC. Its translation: CATGTSSLEQFF.